The text below deals with one T cell receptor (beta chain). Some clones are missing from TCRdb's copy, which holds only in-frame ones; the method was immunoSEQ multiplex PCR. The sample has 55,000 to 75,000 clones, around 87% seen once; the top ten hold 7.4%. The data derive from a study of blood T cell repertoires in COVID-19. Study as a whole: Nucleic acid was either cDNA or gDNA, and it came from T cells, B-cell-depleted T cells, or PBMCs.

Germline assignment: CDR1 SGHKS and CDR2 YYEKEE (reference sequence). V was cut by 4 bases and J by 0 bases, with 16 bases left in between. This CDR3 is 16 amino acids long. Sequencing was carried out using peripheral blood. The TCR originated in a human donor with active COVID-19. The donor label of this sample is uncertain. This sequence joins TRBV5-5 and TRBJ1-2; maybe TRBD1 (5 bases). This CDR3 reads CASSLEYGGANYGYTF. CDR3 sequence (DNA): TGTGCCAGCAGCCTCGAGTATGGGGGGGCTAACTATGGCTACACCTTC.